These 8 T cell receptor beta chains came from one sample sequenced in a study of technical replicates of blood from a few donors (dated by TCRdb to the late 2010s). Library generation was performed with the immunoSEQ multiplex PCR assay. TCRdb provides this immuneACCESS table in a form limited to in-frame rearrangements. Some clones are lacking; in checked studies, under half of them reflect an unresolved V gene, and why the rest are absent is not known. The sample profile shows tens of thousands of clones; around 94% of them were found once. Roughly 0.28% of the sample comes from the top ten. Sample: T cells isolated from PBMCs. These receptors originate from a human donor in good health.

The chain carries TRBV7-2 and TRBJ2-1; 12 bases fit TRBD2. V shed 5 bases and J 7 bases; nucleotides not matched to a gene: 3. Germline CDR1 SGHTA, CDR2 FQGNSA. The CDR3 is 14 residues long. The CDR3 protein is CASSPTSGGNEQFF. In DNA, the CDR3 is TGTGCCAGCAGCCCAACTAGCGGGGGGAATGAGCAGTTCTTC.

V gene TRBV28 combines with J gene TRBJ2-7, with D tentatively TRBD1 (6 bases). Trimming removed 4 bases from V and 2 bases from J, with 15 bases in between. This CDR3 has 15 amino acids. Germline CDR1 MDHEN, CDR2 SYDVKM. As DNA, the CDR3 is TGTGCCAGCAGTTCATTGACCAGGGGTGCCTACGAGCAGTACTTC. Translating gives CASSSLTRGAYEQYF.

In DNA form, the CDR3 reads TGTGCCAGCAGCGTAGGGGCTAGCGGGAGAGGAGAGACCCAGTACTTC. Its protein is CASSVGASGRGETQYF. V and J are TRBV9 and TRBJ2-5; 10 positions agree with TRBD2. The V gene's germline CDR1 is SGDLS and CDR2 YYNGEE. The CDR3 extends over 16 amino acids. After removal of 0 bases from V and 4 bases from J, the junction contained 6 bases not matched to a gene.

The chain carries TRBV28 and TRBJ2-7; D is perhaps TRBD2 (6 bases). Trimming cost V 3 bases and J 6 bases, with 15 bases left between them. The length of the CDR3 is 14 residues. The V gene's germline CDR1 is MDHEN and CDR2 SYDVKM. CDR3 bases: TGTGCCAGCAGTTTCCGAATATCTAGCGCCGAGCAGTACTTC. Residues: CASSFRISSAEQYF.

This chain links TRBV27 with TRBJ2-1; 12 nucleotides agree with TRBD2. J gave up 7 bases and V 3 bases, and 16 bases lay outside the gene matches. CDR3 length: 19 residues. Germline lookup yields CDR1 MNHEY and CDR2 SMNVEV (reference sequence). This CDR3 is CASSLGLAGGPVVLNEQFF. The CDR3 nucleotides read TGTGCCAGCAGTTTGGGGCTAGCGGGAGGGCCGGTTGTGTTGAATGAGCAGTTCTTC.

The V call is TRBV5-4, the J call TRBJ2-3, with D perhaps matching TRBD1 (6 bases). Per germline, CDR1 SGHNT and CDR2 YYREEE (reference sequence). Trimming removed 1 base at V and 0 bases at J, with 9 bases between. The CDR3 contains 15 residues. The CDR3 here is CASSLRTASTDTQYF. The CDR3 nucleotides read TGTGCCAGCAGCTTGCGGACAGCTAGCACAGATACGCAGTATTTT. The full variable domain, its missing parts supplied by reference TRBV5-4 and TRBJ2-3, is ETGVTQSPTHLIKTRGQQVTLRCSSQSGHNTVSWYQQALGQGPQFIFQYYREEENGRGNFPPRFSGLQFPNYSSELNVNALELDDSALYLCASSLRTASTDTQYFGPGTRLTVL.

The chain is built from TRBV4-2 and TRBJ1-6, with a tentative D call TRBD1 (5 bases). Germline CDR1 LGHNA, CDR2 YNFKEQ. The CDR3 is made up of 15 amino acids. Trimming took 0 bases from V and 5 from J, leaving 8 bases between them. The CDR3 sequence is CASSQEQVNNSPLHF. The CDR3, as DNA: TGTGCCAGCAGCCAAGAACAGGTGAATAATTCACCCCTCCACTTT.

The rearrangement joins TRBV5-1 to TRBJ1-4; D perhaps matches TRBD1 (6 bases). The CDR3 covers 14 residues. The V gene's germline CDR1 is SGHRS and CDR2 YFSETQ. V was pared by 4 bases and J by 8 bases, with 15 bases between. The CDR3 spells CASSVRDIGEKLFF. CDR3 bases: TGCGCCAGCAGCGTAAGGGACATTGGAGAAAAACTGTTTTTT.